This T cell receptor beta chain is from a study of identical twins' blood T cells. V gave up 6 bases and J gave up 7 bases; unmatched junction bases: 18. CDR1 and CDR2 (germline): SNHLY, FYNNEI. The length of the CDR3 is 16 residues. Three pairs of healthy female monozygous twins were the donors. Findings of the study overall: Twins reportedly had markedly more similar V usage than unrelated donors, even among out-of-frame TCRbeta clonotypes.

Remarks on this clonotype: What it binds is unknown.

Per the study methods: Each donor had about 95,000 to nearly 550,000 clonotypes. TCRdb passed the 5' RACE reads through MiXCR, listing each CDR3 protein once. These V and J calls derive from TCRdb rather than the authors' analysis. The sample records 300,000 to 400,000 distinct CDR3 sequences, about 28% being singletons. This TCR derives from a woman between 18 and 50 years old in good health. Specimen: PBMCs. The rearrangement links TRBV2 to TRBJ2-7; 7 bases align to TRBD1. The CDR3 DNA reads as TGTGCCAGCAGGGACAGACAGGGTATTACCCTCGGGGAGCAGTACTTC. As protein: CASRDRQGITLGEQYF.